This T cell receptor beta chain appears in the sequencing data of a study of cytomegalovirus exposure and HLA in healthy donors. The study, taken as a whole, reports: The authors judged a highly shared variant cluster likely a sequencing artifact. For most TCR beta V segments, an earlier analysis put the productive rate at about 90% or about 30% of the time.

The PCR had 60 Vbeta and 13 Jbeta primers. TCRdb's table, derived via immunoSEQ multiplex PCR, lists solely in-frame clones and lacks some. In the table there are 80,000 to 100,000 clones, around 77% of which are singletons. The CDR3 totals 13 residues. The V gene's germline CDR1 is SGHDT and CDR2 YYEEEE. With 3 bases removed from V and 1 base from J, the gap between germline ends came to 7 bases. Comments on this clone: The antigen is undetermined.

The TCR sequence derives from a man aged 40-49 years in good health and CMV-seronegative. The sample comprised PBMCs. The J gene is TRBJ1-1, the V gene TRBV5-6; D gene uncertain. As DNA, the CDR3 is TGTGCCAGCAGCTCACGGGGGAACACTGAAGCTTTCTTT. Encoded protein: CASSSRGNTEAFF.